The sequence of this T cell receptor (beta chain) was determined in a study of T cell responses to AZD1222 COVID-19 vaccine. CDR3 size: 14 residues. V lost 4 bases, J lost 4 bases, and 14 bases lay in between. Germline CDR1 SGHKS, CDR2 YYEKEE (reference sequence). Profiling relied on immunoSEQ multiplex PCR, and the TCRdb table lists in-frame clones only, not all of them. The sample consists of 68,000 or so clones, 88% of them appearing once. Note on this clone: Antigen specificity is unknown.

Regarding the study as a whole: The study reported that nearly half of spike-specific TCRs target unmutated variant regions. Along spike, vaccine-associated CD4 TCRs were found throughout, with dominance at 160-218 and 743-854. The breadth and depth of Spike-specific TCRs increased once two AZD1222 doses had been given.

The chain carries TRBV5-5 and TRBJ1-2, with no clear D. This TCR was recovered from an adult in good health. Sequenced here: peripheral blood, sampled on day 0 of AZD1222 vaccination. The chain's CDR3 is CASSLLDLAYGYTF. The CDR3 DNA is TGTGCCAGCAGCCTACTTGATCTAGCCTATGGCTACACCTTC.